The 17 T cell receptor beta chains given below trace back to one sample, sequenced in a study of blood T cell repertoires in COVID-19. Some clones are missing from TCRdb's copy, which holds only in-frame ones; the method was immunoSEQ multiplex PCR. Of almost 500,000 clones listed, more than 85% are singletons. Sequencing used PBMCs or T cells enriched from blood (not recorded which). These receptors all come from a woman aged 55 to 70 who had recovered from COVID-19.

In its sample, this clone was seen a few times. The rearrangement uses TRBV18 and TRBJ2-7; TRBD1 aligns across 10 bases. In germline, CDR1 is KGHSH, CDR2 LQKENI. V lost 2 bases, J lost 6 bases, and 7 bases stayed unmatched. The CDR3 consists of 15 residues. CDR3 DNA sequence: TGTGCCAGCTCACCAATCTCCGGGACAGGGGTCGAGCAGTACGTC. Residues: CASSPISGTGVEQYV.

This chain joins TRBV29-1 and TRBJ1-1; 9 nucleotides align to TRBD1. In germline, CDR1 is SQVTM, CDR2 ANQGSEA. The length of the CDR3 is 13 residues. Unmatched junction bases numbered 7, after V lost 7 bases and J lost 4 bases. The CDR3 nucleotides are TGCAGCGGGATGACGGGACAGGGCACTGAAGCTTTCTTT. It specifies CSGMTGQGTEAFF.

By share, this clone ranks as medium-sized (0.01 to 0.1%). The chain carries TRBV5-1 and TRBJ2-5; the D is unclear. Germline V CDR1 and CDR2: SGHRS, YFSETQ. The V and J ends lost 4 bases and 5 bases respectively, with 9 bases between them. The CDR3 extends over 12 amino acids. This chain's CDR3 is CASSPVGETQYF. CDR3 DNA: TGCGCCAGCAGCCCGGTGGGCGAGACCCAGTACTTC.

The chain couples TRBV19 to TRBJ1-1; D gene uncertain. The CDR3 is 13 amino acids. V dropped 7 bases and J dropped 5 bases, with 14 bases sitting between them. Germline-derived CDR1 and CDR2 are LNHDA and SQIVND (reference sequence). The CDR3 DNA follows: TGTGCCAGTACCTCCTTGGGGAGGACTGAAGCTTTCTTT. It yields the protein CASTSLGRTEAFF.

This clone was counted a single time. The CDR3 DNA reads TGTGCCAGCACGGGGACAGGGGTTGGAGATACGCAGTATTTT. This gives the protein CASTGTGVGDTQYF. V usage is TRBV6-5 and J usage is TRBJ2-3, with 10 bases fitting TRBD1. Unmatched junction bases numbered 6, after V lost 7 bases and J lost 5 bases. CDR3 length equals 14 residues. The germline V gene encodes CDR1 MNHEY and CDR2 SVGAGI.

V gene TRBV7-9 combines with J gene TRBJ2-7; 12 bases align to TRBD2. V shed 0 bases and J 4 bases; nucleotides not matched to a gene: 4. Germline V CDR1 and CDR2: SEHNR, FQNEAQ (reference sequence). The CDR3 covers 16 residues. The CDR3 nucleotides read TGTGCCAGCAGCTTAGCGACTAGCGGGGGCCAATACGAGCAGTACTTC. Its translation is CASSLATSGGQYEQYF.

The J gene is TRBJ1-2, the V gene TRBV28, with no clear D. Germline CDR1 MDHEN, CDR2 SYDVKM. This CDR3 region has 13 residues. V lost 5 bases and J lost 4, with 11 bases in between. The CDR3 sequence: CASSTTYGYGYTF. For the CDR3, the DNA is TGTGCCAGCAGTACTACCTATGGCTATGGCTACACCTTC.

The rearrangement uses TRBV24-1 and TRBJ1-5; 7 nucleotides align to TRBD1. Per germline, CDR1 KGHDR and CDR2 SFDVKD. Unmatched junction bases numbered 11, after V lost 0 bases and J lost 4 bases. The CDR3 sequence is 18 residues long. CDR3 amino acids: CATSDLLRDREFNQPQHF. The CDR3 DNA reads TGTGCCACCAGTGATTTGCTTCGTGACAGGGAGTTTAATCAGCCCCAGCATTTT.

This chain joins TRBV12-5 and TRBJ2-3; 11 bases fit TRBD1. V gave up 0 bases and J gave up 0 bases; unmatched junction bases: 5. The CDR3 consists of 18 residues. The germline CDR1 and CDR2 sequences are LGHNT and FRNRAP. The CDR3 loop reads CASGLVTWDRGSTDTQYF. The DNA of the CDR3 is TGTGCTAGTGGTTTGGTAACTTGGGACAGGGGGAGCACAGATACGCAGTATTTT.

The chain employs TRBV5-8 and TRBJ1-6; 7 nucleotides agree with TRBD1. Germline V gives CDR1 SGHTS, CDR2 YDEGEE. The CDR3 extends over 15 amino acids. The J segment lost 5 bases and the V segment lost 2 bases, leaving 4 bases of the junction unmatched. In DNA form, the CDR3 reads TGTGCCAGCAGCTTCCCGACAGGGAATAATTCACCCCTCCACTTT. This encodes CASSFPTGNNSPLHF.

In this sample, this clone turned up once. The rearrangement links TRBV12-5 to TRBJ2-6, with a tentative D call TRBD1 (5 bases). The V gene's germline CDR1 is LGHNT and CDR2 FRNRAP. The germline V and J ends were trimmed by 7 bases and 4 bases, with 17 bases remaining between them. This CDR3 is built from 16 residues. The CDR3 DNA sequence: TGTGCTAGTGCTGACATCAGGGCCGTGGGGGCCAACGTCCTGACTTTC. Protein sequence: CASADIRAVGANVLTF.

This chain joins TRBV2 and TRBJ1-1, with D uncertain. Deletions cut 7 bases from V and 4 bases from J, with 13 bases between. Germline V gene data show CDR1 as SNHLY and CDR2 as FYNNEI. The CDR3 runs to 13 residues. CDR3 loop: CASKDRGGTEAFF. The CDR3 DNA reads TGTGCCAGCAAGGACCGGGGAGGCACTGAAGCTTTCTTT.

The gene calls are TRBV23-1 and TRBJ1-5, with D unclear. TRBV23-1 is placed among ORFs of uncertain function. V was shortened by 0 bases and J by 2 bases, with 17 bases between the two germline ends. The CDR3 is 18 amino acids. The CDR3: CASSQSLCTREGNQPQHF. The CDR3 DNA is TGCGCCAGCAGTCAATCCCTCTGTACGAGGGAGGGCAATCAGCCCCAGCATTTT.

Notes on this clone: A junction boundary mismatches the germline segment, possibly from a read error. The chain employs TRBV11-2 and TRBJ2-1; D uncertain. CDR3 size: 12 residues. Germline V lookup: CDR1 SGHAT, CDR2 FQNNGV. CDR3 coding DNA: TGTGCCAGCAGTTTAGACGGGAATGAGCAGTTCTTC. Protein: CASSLDGNEQFF.

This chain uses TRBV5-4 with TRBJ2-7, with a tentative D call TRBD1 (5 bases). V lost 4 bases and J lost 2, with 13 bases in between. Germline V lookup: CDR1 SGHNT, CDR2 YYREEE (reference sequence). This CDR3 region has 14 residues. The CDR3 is CASSLRDPPYEQYF. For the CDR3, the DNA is TGTGCCAGCAGCCTCAGGGATCCCCCCTACGAGCAGTACTTC.

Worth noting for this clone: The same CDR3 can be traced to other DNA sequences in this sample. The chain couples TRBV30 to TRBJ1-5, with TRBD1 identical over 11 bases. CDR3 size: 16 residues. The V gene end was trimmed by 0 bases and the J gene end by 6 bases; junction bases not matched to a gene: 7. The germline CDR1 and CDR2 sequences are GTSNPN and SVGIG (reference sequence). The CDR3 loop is CAWSVRGQGAFQPQHF. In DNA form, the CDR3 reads TGTGCCTGGAGTGTACGAGGACAGGGGGCTTTTCAGCCCCAGCATTTT.

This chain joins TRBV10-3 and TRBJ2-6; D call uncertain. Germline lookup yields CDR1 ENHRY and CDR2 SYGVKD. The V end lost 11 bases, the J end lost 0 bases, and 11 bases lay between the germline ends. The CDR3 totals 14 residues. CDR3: CAVSGYSGANVLTF. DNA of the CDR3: TGTGCCGTCTCAGGTTACTCTGGGGCCAACGTCCTGACTTTC.